A single sample is the source of the 25 T cell receptor beta chains below, sequenced in a study of Graves' ophthalmopathy and Graves' hyperthyroidism. TCR beta CDR3 amplification used RNA transcripts. Second-round multiplex PCR came after a first-round RT-PCR that employed HTBI primers. TCRdb re-called the multiplex PCR reads with MiXCR, one entry per CDR3 protein. This sample has roughly 160,000 distinct CDR3 sequences, with approximately 38% found just once. Sequencing was done on a sample of peripheral blood. These receptors originate from a woman aged 40-49 years with Graves' ophthalmopathy.

In this sample, this clonotype turned up many times. The chain is built from TRBV6-6 and TRBJ1-5; a weak D match, TRBD1 (5 bases). Trimming stripped 6 bases from V and 4 bases from J, with 7 bases between. This CDR3 is built from 12 residues. Germline V gene data show CDR1 as MNHNY and CDR2 as SVGAGI (reference sequence). The CDR3 loop reads CASSQGNQPQHF. CDR3 nucleotide sequence: TGTGCCAGCAGCCAGGGTAATCAGCCCCAGCATTTT.

This clonotype was found many times. The chain couples TRBV19 to TRBJ1-2; TRBD1 is a possible D gene (5 bases). The V and J ends lost 4 bases and 0 bases respectively, with 12 bases between them. Germline V CDR1 and CDR2: LNHDA, SQIVND (reference sequence). The CDR3 runs 15 residues. The CDR3 here is CASSTWDGTNYGYTF. Written as DNA, the CDR3 is TGTGCCAGTAGTACCTGGGACGGAACTAACTATGGCTACACCTTC.

At least ten counts were recorded for this clonotype. The chain links TRBV4-2 to TRBJ2-5; TRBD1 or TRBD2 may be the D gene (6 bases each). The V end lost 1 base, the J end lost 4 bases, and 16 bases lay between the germline ends. The CDR3 is 16 residues long. The germline V gene encodes CDR1 LGHNA and CDR2 YNFKEQ. DNA of the CDR3: TGTGCCAGCAGCCAAGGGGACCAAAGGGGGGCAGAGACCCAGTACTTC. This gives the protein CASSQGDQRGAETQYF.

This clonotype was seen many times. This chain connects TRBV7-9 to TRBJ2-5, with TRBD2 matching 10 bases. Germline V gene lookup returns CDR1 SEHNR and CDR2 FQNEAQ (reference sequence). V gave up 4 bases and J gave up 1 base; unmatched junction bases: 6. CDR3 size: 16 residues. In DNA form, the CDR3 reads TGTGCCAGCAGCTGGCCCTTAGCGGGGGGCCAAGAGACCCAGTACTTC. This translates into CASSWPLAGGQETQYF.

The chain has TRBV5-6 and TRBJ1-1; D is perhaps TRBD1 (5 bases). Germline V gene sequence: CDR1 SGHDT, CDR2 YYEEEE. The CDR3 runs to 17 residues. V lost 4 bases to trimming and J lost 0 bases, with 19 bases between them. The CDR3 reads CASSHYFGGAMNTEAFF. The CDR3, as DNA: TGTGCCAGCAGCCACTACTTCGGAGGGGCGATGAACACTGAAGCTTTCTTT. The full variable domain, completed using reference TRBV5-6 and TRBJ1-1, is DAGVTQSPTHLIKTRGQQVTLRCSPKSGHDTVSWYQQALGQGPQFIFQYYEEEERQRGNFPDRFSGHQFPNYSSELNVNALLLGDSALYLCASSHYFGGAMNTEAFFGQGTRLTVV.

In this sample, this clonotype turned up many times. The chain combines TRBV19 with TRBJ1-1; no firm D call. Trimming stripped 3 bases from V and 0 bases from J, with 8 bases between. The CDR3 totals 14 residues. CDR1 is LNHDA and CDR2 is SQIVND in the germline V gene (reference sequence). CDR3 loop: CASSMGWVNTEAFF. The DNA of the CDR3 is TGTGCCAGTAGTATGGGGTGGGTGAACACTGAAGCTTTCTTT.

There are many counts of this clonotype. The J gene is TRBJ1-1, the V gene TRBV19; D is unresolved. Germline V lookup: CDR1 LNHDA, CDR2 SQIVND (reference sequence). Trimming took 1 base from V and 5 from J, leaving 8 bases between them. The CDR3 spans 13 residues. This chain's CDR3 is CASSIVGRTEAFF. The CDR3 DNA reads as TGTGCCAGTAGTATAGTTGGGAGAACTGAAGCTTTCTTT. The full variable domain, completed using reference TRBV19 and TRBJ1-1, is DGGITQSPKYLFRKEGQNVTLSCEQNLNHDAMYWYRQDPGQGLRLIYYSQIVNDFQKGDIAEGYSVSREKKESFPLTVTSAQKNPTAFYLCASSIVGRTEAFFGQGTRLTVV.

The V call is TRBV24-1, the J call TRBJ2-5; 9 bases fit TRBD2. The CDR3 extends over 15 amino acids. Germline V gene data show CDR1 as KGHDR and CDR2 as SFDVKD. Losses at the gene ends were 4 bases for V and 4 bases for J; bases not matched to a gene: 6. CDR3 coding DNA: TGTGCCACCAGTGACCCGACTAGCGGTGTAGAGACCCAGTACTTC. Encoded protein: CATSDPTSGVETQYF.

This clonotype has only a few counts. The chain combines TRBV6-5 with TRBJ2-7; D ambiguous. The germline V gene encodes CDR1 MNHEY and CDR2 SVGAGI. Trimming removed 4 bases at V and 0 bases at J, with 10 bases between. The CDR3 is 14 amino acids. The CDR3 DNA reads TGTGCCAGCAGTTCTCAGGACCGCTCCTACGAGCAGTACTTC. Translated: CASSSQDRSYEQYF.

Only a few counts were recorded for this clonotype. This sequence joins TRBV6-1 and TRBJ2-3; 13 nucleotides agree with TRBD2. V shed 4 bases, J shed 4 bases, and the junction held 5 bases outside the gene matches. The CDR3 contains 16 residues. Germline V gene lookup returns CDR1 MNHNS and CDR2 SASEGT. The CDR3 is CASSGGLAGWADTQYF. The CDR3 DNA reads as TGTGCCAGCAGTGGGGGACTAGCGGGATGGGCAGATACGCAGTATTTT.

The chain links TRBV10-1 to TRBJ2-7, with a weak D call TRBD2 (5 bases). The germline V gene has CDR1 WNHNN and CDR2 SYGVQD (reference sequence). This CDR3 region has 14 residues. V lost 1 base to trimming and J lost 2 bases, with 9 bases between them. CDR3 sequence reads: CASSEWSGAYEQYF. The CDR3 nucleotides read TGCGCCAGCAGTGAGTGGAGCGGAGCCTACGAGCAGTACTTC.

Details on this clonotype: The junction and the germline gene differ at one end; a read error may be behind it. This chain joins TRBV12-3 or TRBV12-4 and TRBJ2-2; D is tentatively TRBD1 or TRBD2 (5 bases each). There are 15 residues in the CDR3. As DNA, the CDR3 is TGTGCCAGCAGTCCTACGGGACCGAACACCGGGGAGCTGCTTTTT. Encoded protein: CASSPTGPNTGELLF.

This clonotype showed up many times. V and J are TRBV5-1 and TRBJ1-1; the D gene is possibly TRBD1 (6 bases). The V and J ends lost 5 bases and 4 bases respectively, with 12 bases between them. CDR1 is SGHRS and CDR2 is YFSETQ in the germline V gene. The CDR3 loop spans 13 amino acids. CDR3 sequence (DNA): TGCGCCAGCAGTTCAACAGGGAGCACTGAAGCTTTCTTT. Protein: CASSSTGSTEAFF. Complete variable domain (other parts from reference TRBV5-1 and TRBJ1-1): KAGVTQTPRYLIKTRGQQVTLSCSPISGHRSVSWYQQTPGQGLQFLFEYFSETQRNKGNFPGRFSGRQFSNSRSEMNVSTLELGDSALYLCASSSTGSTEAFFGQGTRLTVV.

This clonotype was seen only a few times. The J gene is TRBJ2-5, the V gene TRBV6-5, with D perhaps given as TRBD1 or TRBD2 (5 bases each). V lost 0 bases, J lost 1 base, and 15 bases lay in between. The germline V gene has CDR1 MNHEY and CDR2 SVGAGI. The CDR3 totals 17 residues. Written as DNA, the CDR3 is TGTGCCAGCAGTTACTCTCCTCCGGGGCGAATCCAAGAGACCCAGTACTTC. Its translation: CASSYSPPGRIQETQYF.

The chain employs TRBV15 and TRBJ2-5, with 8 bases that match TRBD1. In germline, CDR1 is LNHNV, CDR2 YYDKDF (reference sequence). This CDR3 contains 15 residues. Trimming removed 5 bases from V and 3 bases from J; junction bases left unmatched: 8. CDR3: CATSGQGRGEETQYF. Here the CDR3 DNA reads TGTGCCACCAGCGGACAGGGTAGGGGGGAAGAGACCCAGTACTTC.

The V and J genes are TRBV6-2 or TRBV6-3 and TRBJ1-5; D may be TRBD1 (6 bases). V lost 8 bases and J lost 7, with 12 bases in between. Germline CDR1 MNHEY, CDR2 SVGEGT. The CDR3 totals 12 residues. The CDR3 region has the DNA TGTGCCAGCGGACTCAGGGGACAGCCCCAGCATTTT. As protein: CASGLRGQPQHF.

This clonotype was picked up many times. This chain connects TRBV7-2 to TRBJ2-5; D gene unclear. V was trimmed by 0 bases and J by 0 bases, leaving 17 bases between them. The CDR3 sequence is 18 residues long. The germline V gene has CDR1 SGHTA and CDR2 FQGNSA. The CDR3 DNA sequence: TGTGCCAGCAGCTTAGCCCTTGTGGCTGGTATGAACCAAGAGACCCAGTACTTC. This sequence encodes CASSLALVAGMNQETQYF.

The sample holds many counts of this clonotype. This chain uses TRBV10-3 with TRBJ1-1; D is ambiguous. Germline V gene sequence: CDR1 ENHRY, CDR2 SYGVKD. V lost 2 bases and J lost 1, with 5 bases in between. The CDR3 has 13 amino acids. CDR3 amino acids: CAISEGPNTEAFF. The CDR3 region has the DNA TGTGCCATCAGTGAGGGGCCGAACACTGAAGCTTTCTTT.

Ten or more counts support this clonotype. The V and J genes are TRBV12-3 or TRBV12-4 and TRBJ2-7, with TRBD1 identical over 9 bases. The CDR3 consists of 12 residues. Losses at the gene ends were 7 bases for V and 6 bases for J; bases not matched to a gene: 4. The CDR3 sequence is CASTKTGGEQYF. CDR3 DNA: TGTGCCAGCACCAAGACAGGGGGCGAGCAGTACTTC.

This chain uses TRBV28 with TRBJ2-7, with a tentative D call TRBD2 (6 bases). Germline V gene lookup returns CDR1 MDHEN and CDR2 SYDVKM. Trimming took off 3 bases at V and 2 bases at J, with 11 bases between the two ends. CDR3 length equals 14 residues. The CDR3 nucleotides read TGTGCCAGCAGTTTGTGGCGGGATACCTACGAGCAGTACTTC. Translation: CASSLWRDTYEQYF.

The chain has TRBV15 and TRBJ1-1; TRBD1 agrees at 8 bases. The CDR3 runs to 14 residues. Germline CDR1 LNHNV, CDR2 YYDKDF (reference sequence). The ends lost 4 bases at V and 7 bases at J; junction bases unmatched: 8. CDR3 protein: CATSTRTGRIEAFF. In DNA form, the CDR3 reads TGTGCCACCAGCACCCGGACAGGGCGTATTGAAGCTTTCTTT.

This chain connects TRBV28 to TRBJ2-7, with TRBD2 matching 11 bases. The CDR3 has 15 amino acids. The V and J ends lost 6 bases and 3 bases, in that order; junction bases with no gene match: 7. Germline CDR1 reads MDHEN; CDR2 reads SYDVKM. As DNA, the CDR3 is TGTGCCAGCAGCTTGTTAGCGGGAGGGGTCTACGAGCAGTACTTC. Its translation: CASSLLAGGVYEQYF. Looking up the rest from reference TRBV28 and TRBJ2-7 gives the full variable domain: DVKVTQSSRYLVKRTGEKVFLECVQDMDHENMFWYRQDPGLGLRLIYFSYDVKMKEKGDIPEGYSVSREKKERFSLILESASTNQTSMYLCASSLLAGGVYEQYFGPGTRLTVT.

Ten or more counts support this clonotype. The chain uses TRBV12-3 or TRBV12-4 and TRBJ1-1, with D unclear. The CDR3 covers 11 residues. V was cut by 4 bases and J by 11 bases, with 11 bases left in between. The CDR3 region is CASSSYTVAFF. The CDR3 DNA is TGTGCCAGCAGTTCGTACACCGTGGCTTTCTTT.

This clonotype has just a few counts. DNA of the CDR3: TGTGCCAGCAGCCTCTCGACAGGGCGGGGGCCCCTCCACTTT. Its translation: CASSLSTGRGPLHF. The chain recombines TRBV7-2 with TRBJ1-6; 7 nucleotides line up with TRBD1. Germline values: CDR1 SGHTA, CDR2 FQGNSA. This CDR3 is built from 14 residues. Trimming removed 5 bases from V and 13 bases from J; junction bases left unmatched: 11.

This clonotype was seen repeatedly, ten times or more. This chain joins TRBV19 and TRBJ1-6; D not resolved. CDR1 is LNHDA, CDR2 SQIVND, per germline (reference sequence). The CDR3 covers 13 residues. V shed 4 bases and J shed 10 bases, with 11 bases lying between them. CDR3 in amino acids: CASSTLGTSPLHF. CDR3 nucleotide sequence: TGTGCCAGTAGTACTCTGGGCACCTCACCCCTCCACTTT.